The 5 T cell receptor beta chains in this list originate from one sample, sequenced in a study of control samples from healthy donors and cancer patients. The data were produced by immunoSEQ multiplex PCR, yet TCRdb's version contains in-frame clones alone and is incomplete. The data show some 140,000 clones, about 95% seen once. Sequencing was done on a sample of PBMCs. These receptors were collected from a man between 60 and 75 years old with colorectal cancer.

This clone appeared a single time. V gene TRBV19 combines with J gene TRBJ2-2, with D maybe TRBD2 (6 bases). V was trimmed by 7 bases and J by 4 bases, leaving 16 bases between them. CDR1 is LNHDA and CDR2 is SQIVND in the germline V gene (reference sequence). CDR3 length: 15 amino acids. CDR3 bases: TGTGCCAGTACAATGGGGGGTAAGAGCACCGGGGAGCTGTTTTTT. Translated: CASTMGGKSTGELFF. Complete variable domain (other parts from reference TRBV19 and TRBJ2-2): DGGITQSPKYLFRKEGQNVTLSCEQNLNHDAMYWYRQDPGQGLRLIYYSQIVNDFQKGDIAEGYSVSREKKESFPLTVTSAQKNPTAFYLCASTMGGKSTGELFFGEGSRLTVL.

The chain joins TRBV30 to TRBJ2-2; D is perhaps TRBD1 or TRBD2 (5 bases each). The germline V gene encodes CDR1 GTSNPN and CDR2 SVGIG (reference sequence). The CDR3 covers 12 residues. V gave up 3 bases and J gave up 4 bases, with 6 bases separating them. CDR3 nucleotide sequence: TGTGCCTGGAGGGGGGTCACCGGGGAGCTGTTTTTT. It specifies CAWRGVTGELFF. The full variable domain, its missing parts supplied by reference TRBV30 and TRBJ2-2, is SQTIHQWPATLVQPVGSPLSLECTVEGTSNPNLYWYRQAAGRGLQLLFYSVGIGQISSEVPQNLSASRPQDRQFILSSKKLLLSDSGFYLCAWRGVTGELFFGEGSRLTVL.

This clone was picked up one time. The gene calls are TRBV10-3 and TRBJ2-5; the D gene is possibly TRBD2 (6 bases). CDR1 is ENHRY and CDR2 is SYGVKD in the germline V gene. CDR3 length equals 14 residues. Trimming took off 7 bases at V and 1 base at J, with 13 bases between the two ends. This CDR3 is CAITNSGVQETQYF. The CDR3 region has the DNA TGTGCCATCACTAATAGCGGTGTCCAAGAGACCCAGTACTTC.

The gene calls are TRBV19 and TRBJ2-3; maybe TRBD1 (5 bases). Trimming took 5 bases from V and 5 from J, leaving 11 bases between them. The CDR3 length is 13 residues. CDR1 LNHDA and CDR2 SQIVND come from the germline V gene (reference sequence). CDR3: CASSRQGQDTQYF. CDR3 in DNA: TGTGCCAGTAGTCGGCAGGGTCAAGATACGCAGTATTTT.

The chain couples TRBV7-9 to TRBJ1-4; no definite D call. Between the trimmed V and J ends, which lost 4 bases and 5 bases, there was a span of 8 bases. CDR3 length equals 13 residues. Germline-derived CDR1 and CDR2 are SEHNR and FQNEAQ (reference sequence). The CDR3 sequence: CASSSSGNEKLFF. The CDR3 DNA sequence: TGTGCCAGCAGCTCTTCGGGGAATGAAAAACTGTTTTTT.